The TCR beta chain under discussion was sequenced for a study of T-cell memory formation after mild COVID-19. This clonotype was detected a few times. The target antigen is unknown. Overall study findings and caveats: Mainly in CM and EM were contracting CD4+ clones; CD8+ were in EMRA. Clones shrinking from day 15 to 85 showed even CD4/CD8 mixes; later expanders tilted CD4+.

MiXCR, run by TCRdb on the 5' RACE reads, gives a single entry per CDR3 protein. The sample lists about 430,000 distinct CDR3 sequences; more than 20% were seen once. The CDR3 runs to 15 residues. Germline trimming cut 0 bases from V and 6 bases from J; bases unmatched to any gene: 1. Germline V gene sequence: CDR1 LNHNV, CDR2 YYDKDF (reference sequence). This sequence joins TRBV15 and TRBJ2-1; 11 bases match TRBD2. The sequence derives from an adult woman who had mild COVID-19 (a few samples of this study predate the infection). Cell type and time point are not known. Material for sequencing was PBMCs or a T cell subset sorted from them (not recorded which). The CDR3 DNA follows: TGTGCCACCAGCAGAGATACTAGCGGGAGCAATGAGCAGTTCTTC. Protein product: CATSRDTSGSNEQFF.